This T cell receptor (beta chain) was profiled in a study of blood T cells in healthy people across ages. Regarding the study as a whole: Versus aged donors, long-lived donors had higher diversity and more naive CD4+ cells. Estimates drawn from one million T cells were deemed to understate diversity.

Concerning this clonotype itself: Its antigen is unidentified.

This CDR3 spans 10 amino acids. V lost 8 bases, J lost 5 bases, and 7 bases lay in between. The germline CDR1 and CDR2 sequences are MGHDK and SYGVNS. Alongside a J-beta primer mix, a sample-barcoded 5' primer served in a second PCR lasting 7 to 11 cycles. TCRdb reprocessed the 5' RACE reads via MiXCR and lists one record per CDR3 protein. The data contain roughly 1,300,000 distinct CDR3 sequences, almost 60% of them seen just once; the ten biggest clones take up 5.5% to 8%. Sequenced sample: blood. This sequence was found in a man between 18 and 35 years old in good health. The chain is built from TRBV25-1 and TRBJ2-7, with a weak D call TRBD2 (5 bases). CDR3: CASARDEQYF. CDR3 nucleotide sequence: TGTGCCAGCGCGCGGGACGAGCAGTACTTC.